This T cell receptor (beta chain) was documented in a study of blood T cell repertoires in COVID-19. Whole-study context: The cDNA or gDNA used as material had been derived from T cells, B-cell-depleted T cells, or PBMCs.

Germline V gene data show CDR1 as MRHNA and CDR2 as SNTAGT. This CDR3 has 18 residues. The junction had 19 bases not matched to a gene; V was cut back by 4 bases and J by 10 bases. Only one count was recorded for this clone. This table comes from immunoSEQ multiplex PCR, and its TCRdb copy is limited to in-frame clones, with some not included. Seen here are a few hundred thousand clones, around 90% observed once, and the top ten hold 2% to 3%. The source of this sequence is a man between 18 and 29 years old with active or convalescent COVID-19. Sequenced sample: peripheral blood. The chain couples TRBV6-4 to TRBJ1-6; the match to TRBD1 covers 7 bases. For the CDR3, the DNA is TGTGCCAGCAGTGGAGCTACCTACAGGGGCACCAATGGATCACCCCTCCACTTT. It translates to CASSGATYRGTNGSPLHF.